A single sample is the source of the 8 T cell receptor beta chains below, sequenced in a study of circulating CD8 cells and anti-PD-1 response in melanoma. From live CD3+CD8+TCRalphabeta+ cells, four PD-1 and/or TIGIT subsets were sorted. Using roughly 14 ng of total RNA, TCR libraries were made with the QIAseq Immune Repertoire TCR panel. TCRdb re-called the reads with MiXCR, one entry per CDR3 protein. The sample yields a few hundred distinct CDR3 sequences, around 6.9% seen once. The source material was CD8+ T cells from PBMCs, sampled at baseline or after one month of anti-PD-1 therapy (not recorded which). Receptors were obtained from a human donor with melanoma.

In this sample, this clonotype is large (0.1 to 1%). The chain has TRBV2 and TRBJ2-1, with a weak D call TRBD1 (6 bases). CDR3 size: 14 residues. V gave up 4 bases and J gave up 6 bases, with 13 bases separating them. Per the germline V gene, CDR1 is SNHLY and CDR2 is FYNNEI. The CDR3 nucleotides read TGTGCCAGCAGTGGGGGGCAGGTCGGCAATGAGCAGTTCTTC. Translating it yields CASSGGQVGNEQFF.

The chain recombines TRBV20-1 with TRBJ2-7; D perhaps matches TRBD1 (5 bases). V lost 5 bases and J lost 2, with 16 bases in between. The CDR3 extends over 14 amino acids. In germline, CDR1 is DFQATT, CDR2 SNEGSKA (reference sequence). DNA for the CDR3: TGCAGTGCTGGGGAAGCCCTAGGGGCCTACGAGCAGTACTTC. This gives the protein CSAGEALGAYEQYF.

By share, this clonotype counts as large. The V and J genes are TRBV24-1 and TRBJ2-3; TRBD2 matches 10 bases. The CDR3 extends over 14 amino acids. The V gene's germline CDR1 is KGHDR and CDR2 SFDVKD. V dropped 5 bases and J dropped 8; count of bases not matched to a gene: 6. CDR3 in DNA: TGTGCCACCAGTGCTAGCGGGGGCTCCCCTACGCAGTATTTT. Translated: CATSASGGSPTQYF.

Within the sample, this clonotype is medium-sized (0.01 to 0.1%). The chain carries TRBV7-2 and TRBJ1-2; the D is unclear. The CDR3 runs 14 residues. Germline-derived CDR1 and CDR2 are SGHTA and FQGNSA. V lost 5 bases and J lost 2, with 12 bases in between. This CDR3 is CASSPDGGNYGYTF. CDR3 nucleotide sequence: TGTGCCAGCAGCCCAGATGGAGGGAACTATGGCTACACCTTC.

V usage is TRBV12-5 and J usage is TRBJ2-3; D is tentatively TRBD1 or TRBD2 (5 bases each). Germline V CDR1 and CDR2: LGHNT, FRNRAP. The CDR3 spans 13 residues. V was shortened by 7 bases and J by 1 base, with 9 bases between the two germline ends. CDR3 nucleotide sequence: TGTGCTAGTGAGGTGGGGGGCACAGATACGCAGTATTTT. The encoded protein is CASEVGGTDTQYF.

By share, this clonotype counts as medium-sized. Sequence at one end of the junction differs from germline and may be a read error. The gene calls are TRBV19 and TRBJ2-1; no clear D. There are 14 residues in the CDR3. Germline V lookup: CDR1 LNHDA, CDR2 SQIVND (reference sequence). CDR3 residues: CASSISASHNEQFF. The CDR3 DNA is TGTGCCAGTAGTATTTCGGCCTCCCACAATGAGCAGTTCTTC.

By share, this clonotype counts as medium-sized. This rearrangement joins TRBV19 to TRBJ2-1, with 15 bases matching TRBD2. The CDR3 runs to 15 residues. With V trimmed by 4 bases and J by 10 bases, 5 bases remained unmatched. Germline V lookup: CDR1 LNHDA, CDR2 SQIVND (reference sequence). CDR3 loop: CASSRTSGGAEEQFF. The CDR3 region has the DNA TGTGCCAGTAGTAGGACTAGCGGGGGGGCCGAGGAGCAGTTCTTC.

V usage is TRBV3-1 and J usage is TRBJ2-3, with 7 bases identical to TRBD1. The CDR3 is made up of 16 amino acids. Trimming took 1 base from V and 4 from J; bases not matched to a gene: 8. Germline CDR1 LGHDT, CDR2 YNNKEL (reference sequence). This chain's CDR3 is CASSQVDGQGADTQYF. The CDR3 DNA follows: TGTGCCAGCAGCCAAGTGGACGGGCAGGGGGCAGATACGCAGTATTTT.